This passage covers 20 T cell receptor beta chains from one sample sequenced in a study of glioma-infiltrating T cells after dendritic cell vaccination. This table comes from immunoSEQ multiplex PCR, and its TCRdb copy is limited to in-frame clones, with some not included. The repertoire has fewer than 85,000 clones, under 90% of them found once; the top ten carry roughly 7.7%. The source was blood, collected before dendritic cell vaccination. The receptors were sampled from a human donor with glioblastoma.

The V gene is TRBV5-6, the J gene TRBJ1-1; D is uncertain. This CDR3 has 14 residues. The V and J ends lost 5 bases and 4 bases respectively, with 15 bases between them. CDR1 and CDR2 (germline): SGHDT, YYEEEE. Written as DNA, the CDR3 is TGTGCCAGCAGATCCGTCCCACTAAGCACTGAAGCTTTCTTT. This sequence encodes CASRSVPLSTEAFF.

The genes are TRBV5-6 and TRBJ1-2; D ambiguous. The germline V gene encodes CDR1 SGHDT and CDR2 YYEEEE. Between the trimmed V and J ends, which lost 0 bases and 2 bases, there was a span of 14 bases. CDR3 size: 16 residues. CDR3 sequence reads: CASSLVARQRNYGYTF. For the CDR3, the DNA is TGTGCCAGCAGCTTGGTGGCGCGACAAAGAAACTATGGCTACACCTTC.

This clone was found a few times. V is TRBV7-2 and J is TRBJ1-3, with 12 bases identical to TRBD1. Germline values: CDR1 SGHTA, CDR2 FQGNSA. Trimming removed 5 bases from V and 0 bases from J; junction bases left unmatched: 11. The length of the CDR3 is 19 residues. CDR3 DNA sequence: TGTGCCAGCAGCCCGTCCCGGGACAGGGGGCTAGACTCTGGAAACACCATATATTTT. This translates into CASSPSRDRGLDSGNTIYF.

J is TRBJ1-4 and V is TRBV29-1; 9 bases fit TRBD1. The CDR3 is 15 residues long. The germline V gene has CDR1 SQVTM and CDR2 ANQGSEA. V lost 1 base to trimming and J lost 5 bases; unmatched junction nucleotides: 5. In DNA, the CDR3 is TGCAGCGTTGAAGGGGCTGGGACAGGGAATGAAAAACTGTTTTTT. The encoded protein is CSVEGAGTGNEKLFF.

The chain joins TRBV7-8 to TRBJ2-7; 7 bases match TRBD2. There are 13 residues in the CDR3. The germline V gene encodes CDR1 SGHVS and CDR2 FQNEAQ. J was trimmed by 5 bases and V by 3 bases; bases with no gene match: 4. The CDR3 DNA follows: TGTGCCAGCAGCTTTAGAGGGACTAACGAGCAGTACTTC. It is translated as CASSFRGTNEQYF.

The rearrangement joins TRBV5-4 to TRBJ2-7; D is unclear. This CDR3 is 12 amino acids long. V was trimmed by 0 bases and J by 7 bases, leaving 8 bases between them. The germline CDR1 and CDR2 sequences are SGHNT and YYREEE (reference sequence). The CDR3 spells CASSLETREQYF. Written as DNA, the CDR3 is TGTGCCAGCAGCTTGGAGACACGGGAGCAGTACTTC. The variable domain in full, with the rest retrieved from reference TRBV5-4 and TRBJ2-7, is ETGVTQSPTHLIKTRGQQVTLRCSSQSGHNTVSWYQQALGQGPQFIFQYYREEENGRGNFPPRFSGLQFPNYSSELNVNALELDDSALYLCASSLETREQYFGPGTRLTVT.

There are a few counts of this clone. The chain recombines TRBV30 with TRBJ2-7, with a weak D call TRBD2 (6 bases). Trimming removed 7 bases from V and 4 bases from J, with 11 bases in between. The CDR3 runs to 11 residues. Looked up from germline, CDR1 is GTSNPN and CDR2 is SVGIG (reference sequence). The CDR3 DNA is TGTGCCTTCAGGGACTCGTACGAGCAGTACTTC. It translates to CAFRDSYEQYF.

V gene TRBV5-6 combines with J gene TRBJ2-5, with a possible D match to TRBD1 (6 bases). The CDR3 consists of 15 residues. The germline CDR1 and CDR2 sequences are SGHDT and YYEEEE. Between the trimmed V and J ends, which lost 0 bases and 5 bases, there was a span of 14 bases. CDR3 sequence: CASSLGRGNGETQYF. CDR3 DNA: TGTGCCAGCAGCTTGGGCAGGGGTAATGGGGAGACCCAGTACTTC.

The J gene is TRBJ1-1, the V gene TRBV6-5; no clear D gene. This CDR3 is 15 amino acids long. The germline V gene encodes CDR1 MNHEY and CDR2 SVGAGI. The V end was cut by 5 bases, the J end by 1 base, with 14 bases between. CDR3 sequence (DNA): TGTGCCAGCAGTACATTTCAGGAAAAGAACACTGAAGCTTTCTTT. Protein product: CASSTFQEKNTEAFF.

In regard to this clone: This same CDR3 is encoded by further DNA sequences in the sample. The chain carries TRBV5-1 and TRBJ1-6; D ambiguous. Germline loops: CDR1 SGHRS, CDR2 YFSETQ. Trimming took 0 bases from V and 0 from J, leaving 4 bases between them. This CDR3 contains 15 residues. The CDR3 spells CASSLAVSYNSPLHF. As DNA, the CDR3 is TGCGCCAGCAGCTTGGCGGTCTCCTATAATTCACCCCTCCACTTT.

The J gene is TRBJ2-5, the V gene TRBV13; 7 bases match TRBD1. Looked up from germline, CDR1 is PRHDT and CDR2 is FYEKMQ (reference sequence). The length of the CDR3 is 13 residues. J gave up 4 bases and V 3 bases, and 2 bases lay outside the gene matches. DNA for the CDR3: TGTGCCAGCAGCTTGGACAGGTTAGAGACCCAGTACTTC. It encodes CASSLDRLETQYF.

The chain employs TRBV7-9 and TRBJ2-7, with 8 nucleotides matching TRBD1. V trimming: 5 bases; J trimming: 6 bases; junction bases outside the gene matches: 9. The CDR3 has 14 residues. Germline CDR1 is SEHNR and CDR2 is FQNEAQ (reference sequence). The CDR3 DNA reads TGTGCCAGCAGCCCACGATCAGGGGGCGTCGAGCAGTACTTC. Amino acids: CASSPRSGGVEQYF.

A remark on this clone: The junction departs from the called germline gene at one end, perhaps through a read error. The V call is TRBV7-7, the J call TRBJ2-1, with TRBD1 matching over 10 bases. CDR1 and CDR2 (germline): SSHAT, FNYEAQ (reference sequence). The CDR3 covers 15 residues. CDR3 nucleotide sequence: TGTGCTAGCAGCACAGACAGGGGGCAGTACAATGAGCAGTTCTTC. This translates into CASSTDRGQYNEQFF.

The chain employs TRBV5-1 and TRBJ2-1; 10 bases are shared with TRBD2. V shed 4 bases, J shed 5 bases, and the junction held 3 bases outside the gene matches. CDR3 length: 14 amino acids. Germline lookup yields CDR1 SGHRS and CDR2 YFSETQ. CDR3 loop: CASSETSGDNEQFF. DNA for the CDR3: TGCGCCAGCAGCGAAACTAGCGGGGACAATGAGCAGTTCTTC.

The rearrangement uses TRBV19 and TRBJ1-1, with D perhaps TRBD1 (6 bases). The CDR3 has 15 amino acids. The germline gives CDR1 LNHDA, CDR2 SQIVND (reference sequence). V dropped 6 bases and J dropped 2 bases, with 16 bases sitting between them. Here the CDR3 DNA reads TGTGCCAGTAGAAGGGGGGGCGCAATAAACACTGAAGCTTTCTTT. Translation gives CASRRGGAINTEAFF.

The CDR3 loop is CASSNSQETQYF. CDR3 sequence (DNA): TGTGCCAGCAGCAACAGTCAAGAGACCCAGTACTTC. V usage is TRBV7-2 and J usage is TRBJ2-5; D uncertain. Trimming took 5 bases from V and 2 from J, leaving 6 bases between them. CDR3 length: 12 amino acids. Germline V CDR1 and CDR2: SGHTA, FQGNSA.

V usage is TRBV4-3 and J usage is TRBJ1-1; 10 bases match TRBD1. CDR1 LGHNA and CDR2 YSLEER come from the germline V gene. J was trimmed by 5 bases and V by 3 bases; bases with no gene match: 6. This CDR3 has 15 amino acids. CDR3 sequence reads: CASSQGTGVGTEAFF. In DNA, the CDR3 is TGCGCCAGCAGCCAGGGGACAGGGGTTGGGACTGAAGCTTTCTTT.

V and J are TRBV5-1 and TRBJ1-2; D gene uncertain. This CDR3 is 13 amino acids long. CDR1 is SGHRS, CDR2 YFSETQ, per germline. V was pared by 0 bases and J by 3 bases, with 6 bases between. The CDR3 loop is CASSLAGDYGYTF. CDR3 DNA sequence: TGCGCCAGCAGCTTGGCTGGAGACTATGGCTACACCTTC.

The J gene is TRBJ2-2, the V gene TRBV6-1; possibly TRBD1 for D (6 bases). The CDR3 extends over 17 amino acids. V was cut by 3 bases and J by 1 base, with 15 bases left in between. The germline V gene encodes CDR1 MNHNS and CDR2 SASEGT. This CDR3 reads CASSDFTGTKNTGELFF. CDR3 nucleotides: TGTGCCAGCAGTGACTTTACCGGGACAAAGAACACCGGGGAGCTGTTTTTT.

The rearrangement joins TRBV9 to TRBJ2-1, with 10 bases fitting TRBD2. J lost 0 bases, V lost 4 bases, and 4 bases had no gene match. Germline assignment: CDR1 SGDLS and CDR2 YYNGEE. The CDR3 runs to 16 residues. The CDR3 sequence: CASSRSGGASYNEQFF. The CDR3, as DNA: TGTGCCAGCAGCCGAAGCGGGGGGGCCTCCTACAATGAGCAGTTCTTC.